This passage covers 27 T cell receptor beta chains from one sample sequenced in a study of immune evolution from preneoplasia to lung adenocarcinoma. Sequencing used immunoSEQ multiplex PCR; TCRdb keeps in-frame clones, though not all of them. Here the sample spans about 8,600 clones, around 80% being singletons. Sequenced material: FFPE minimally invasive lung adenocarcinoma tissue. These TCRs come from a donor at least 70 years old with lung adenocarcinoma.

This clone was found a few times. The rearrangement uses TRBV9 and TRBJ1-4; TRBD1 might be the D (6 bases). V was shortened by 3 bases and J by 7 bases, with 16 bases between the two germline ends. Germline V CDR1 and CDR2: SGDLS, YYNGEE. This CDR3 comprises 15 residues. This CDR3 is CASSASGTTLEKLFF. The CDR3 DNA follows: TGTGCCAGCAGCGCCTCCGGGACAACCCTTGAAAAACTGTTTTTT.

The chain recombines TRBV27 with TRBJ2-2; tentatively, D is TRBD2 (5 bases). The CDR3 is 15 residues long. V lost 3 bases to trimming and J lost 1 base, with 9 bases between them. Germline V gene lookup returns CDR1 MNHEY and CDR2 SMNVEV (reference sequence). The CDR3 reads CASSLRGLNTGELFF. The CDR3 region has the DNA TGTGCCAGCAGTTTGCGCGGGTTGAACACCGGGGAGCTGTTTTTT.

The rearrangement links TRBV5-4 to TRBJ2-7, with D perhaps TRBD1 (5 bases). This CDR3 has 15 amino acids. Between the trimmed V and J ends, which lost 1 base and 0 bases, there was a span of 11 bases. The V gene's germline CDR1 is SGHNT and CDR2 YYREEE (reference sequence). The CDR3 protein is CASSLSWGSSYEQYF. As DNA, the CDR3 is TGTGCCAGCAGCTTGTCCTGGGGCAGCTCCTACGAGCAGTACTTC.

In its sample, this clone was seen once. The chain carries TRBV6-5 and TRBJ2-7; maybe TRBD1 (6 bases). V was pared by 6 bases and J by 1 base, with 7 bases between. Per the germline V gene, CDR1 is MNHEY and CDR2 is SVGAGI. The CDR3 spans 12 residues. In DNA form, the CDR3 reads TGTGCCAGCAGACAGGGTTCCTACGAGCAGTACTTC. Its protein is CASRQGSYEQYF.

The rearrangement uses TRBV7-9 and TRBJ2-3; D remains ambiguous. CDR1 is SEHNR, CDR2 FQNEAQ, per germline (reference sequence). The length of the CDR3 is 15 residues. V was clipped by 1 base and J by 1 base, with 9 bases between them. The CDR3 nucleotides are TGTGCCAGCAGCTTAGTGGCAGGACGCACAGATACGCAGTATTTT. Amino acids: CASSLVAGRTDTQYF.

The CDR3 DNA reads TGTGCCAGCAGTTACTCGGCAGGGGTGAGTCAGCCCCAGCATTTT. The encoded protein is CASSYSAGVSQPQHF. The chain has TRBV6-6 and TRBJ1-5, with a tentative D call TRBD1 (6 bases). Germline loops: CDR1 MNHNY, CDR2 SVGAGI (reference sequence). The V end lost 0 bases, the J end lost 6 bases, and 12 bases lay between the germline ends. There are 15 residues in the CDR3.

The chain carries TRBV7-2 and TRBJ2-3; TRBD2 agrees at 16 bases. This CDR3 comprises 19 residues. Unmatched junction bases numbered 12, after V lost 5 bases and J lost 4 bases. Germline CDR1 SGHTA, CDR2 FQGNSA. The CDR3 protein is CASSKTGTSGRAFSDTQYF. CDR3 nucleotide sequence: TGTGCCAGCAGCAAAACCGGGACTAGCGGGAGGGCCTTTTCAGATACGCAGTATTTT.

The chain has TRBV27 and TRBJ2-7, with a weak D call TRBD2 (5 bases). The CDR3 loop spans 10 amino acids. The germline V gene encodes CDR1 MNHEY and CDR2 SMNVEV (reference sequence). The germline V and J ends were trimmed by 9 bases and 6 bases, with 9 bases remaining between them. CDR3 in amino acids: CARRLLEQYF. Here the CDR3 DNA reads TGTGCCAGGAGACTACTCGAGCAGTACTTC.

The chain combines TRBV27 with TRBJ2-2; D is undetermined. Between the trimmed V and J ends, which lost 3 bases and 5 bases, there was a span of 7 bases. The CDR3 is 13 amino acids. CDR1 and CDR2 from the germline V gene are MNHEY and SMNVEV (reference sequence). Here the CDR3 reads CASSFKGTGELFF. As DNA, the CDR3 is TGTGCCAGCAGTTTTAAAGGAACCGGGGAGCTGTTTTTT.

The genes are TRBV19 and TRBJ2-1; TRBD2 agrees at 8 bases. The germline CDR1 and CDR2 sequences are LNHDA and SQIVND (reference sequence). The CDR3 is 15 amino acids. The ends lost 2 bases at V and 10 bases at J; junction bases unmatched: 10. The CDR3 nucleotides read TGTGCCAGTAGTATATCCCTGGCGGGAGGTCGCGAGCAGTTCTTC. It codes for CASSISLAGGREQFF.

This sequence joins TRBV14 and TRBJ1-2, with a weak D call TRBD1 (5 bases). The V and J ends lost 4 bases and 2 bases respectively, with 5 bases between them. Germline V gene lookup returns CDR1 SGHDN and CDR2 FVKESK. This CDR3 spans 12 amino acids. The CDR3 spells CASSRQNYGYTF. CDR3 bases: TGTGCCAGCAGCCGACAGAACTATGGCTACACCTTC.

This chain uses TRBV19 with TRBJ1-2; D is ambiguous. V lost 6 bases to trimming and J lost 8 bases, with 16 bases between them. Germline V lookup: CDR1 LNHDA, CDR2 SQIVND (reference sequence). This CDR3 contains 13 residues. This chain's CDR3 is CASRNSASGGYTF. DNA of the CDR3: TGTGCCAGTAGGAATTCGGCCTCAGGAGGCTACACCTTC.

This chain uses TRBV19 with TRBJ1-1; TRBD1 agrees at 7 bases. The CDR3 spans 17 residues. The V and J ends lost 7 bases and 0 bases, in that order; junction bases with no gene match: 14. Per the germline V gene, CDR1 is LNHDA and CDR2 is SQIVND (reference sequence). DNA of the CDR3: TGTGCCAGTACCCAATACCCGAGGGGGCTCGTGAACACTGAAGCTTTCTTT. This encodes CASTQYPRGLVNTEAFF.

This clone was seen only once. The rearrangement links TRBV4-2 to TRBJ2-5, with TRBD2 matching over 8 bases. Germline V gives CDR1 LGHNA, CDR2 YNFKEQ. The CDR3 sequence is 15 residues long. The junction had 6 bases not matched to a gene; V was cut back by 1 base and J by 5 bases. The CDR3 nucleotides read TGTGCCAGCAGCCAAGTACTAGCGGTGGGGGAGACCCAGTACTTC. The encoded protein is CASSQVLAVGETQYF.

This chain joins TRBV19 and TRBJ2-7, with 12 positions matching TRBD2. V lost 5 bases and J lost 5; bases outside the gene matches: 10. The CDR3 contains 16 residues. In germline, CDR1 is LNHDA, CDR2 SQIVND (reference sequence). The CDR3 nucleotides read TGTGCCAGTAGTCCCCGCCCTAGCGGGAGGGCTGACGAGCAGTACTTC. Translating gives CASSPRPSGRADEQYF.

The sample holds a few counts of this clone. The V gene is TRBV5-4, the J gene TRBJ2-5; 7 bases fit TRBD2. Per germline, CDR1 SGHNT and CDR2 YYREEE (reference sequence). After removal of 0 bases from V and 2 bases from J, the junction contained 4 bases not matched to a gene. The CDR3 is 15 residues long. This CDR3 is CASSLGSGAQETQYF. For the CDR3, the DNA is TGTGCCAGCAGCTTGGGGAGCGGGGCTCAAGAGACCCAGTACTTC.

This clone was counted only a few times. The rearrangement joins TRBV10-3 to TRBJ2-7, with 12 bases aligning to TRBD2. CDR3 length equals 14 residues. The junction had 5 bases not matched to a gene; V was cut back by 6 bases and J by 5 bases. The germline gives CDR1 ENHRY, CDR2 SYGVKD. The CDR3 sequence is CAIRGTSGPDEQYF. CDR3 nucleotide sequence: TGTGCCATCAGAGGGACTAGCGGGCCGGACGAGCAGTACTTC.

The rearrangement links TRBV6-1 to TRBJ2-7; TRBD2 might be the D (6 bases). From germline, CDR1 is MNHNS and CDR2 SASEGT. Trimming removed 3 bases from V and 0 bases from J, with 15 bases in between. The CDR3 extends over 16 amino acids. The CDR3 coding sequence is TGTGCCAGCAGTGATAGGGGACTTCCGAGCTCCTACGAGCAGTACTTC. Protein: CASSDRGLPSSYEQYF.

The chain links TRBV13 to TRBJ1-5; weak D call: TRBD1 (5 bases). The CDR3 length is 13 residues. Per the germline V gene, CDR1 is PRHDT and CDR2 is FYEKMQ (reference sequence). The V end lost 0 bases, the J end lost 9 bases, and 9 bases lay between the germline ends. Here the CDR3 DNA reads TGTGCCAGCAGCTTAGGTACAGGCCGGCCCCAGCATTTT. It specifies CASSLGTGRPQHF.

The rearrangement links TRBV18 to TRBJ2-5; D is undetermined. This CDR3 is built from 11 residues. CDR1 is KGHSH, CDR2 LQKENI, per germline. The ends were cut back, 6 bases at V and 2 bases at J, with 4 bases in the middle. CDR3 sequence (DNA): TGTGCCAGCTCCCTACAAGAGACCCAGTACTTC. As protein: CASSLQETQYF.

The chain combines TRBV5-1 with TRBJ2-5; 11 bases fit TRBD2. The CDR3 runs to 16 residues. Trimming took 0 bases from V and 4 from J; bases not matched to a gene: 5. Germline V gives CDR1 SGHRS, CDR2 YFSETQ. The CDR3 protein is CASSLDLAGGGETQYF. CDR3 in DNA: TGCGCCAGCAGCTTGGATCTAGCGGGAGGAGGAGAGACCCAGTACTTC. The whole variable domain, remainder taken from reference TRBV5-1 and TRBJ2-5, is KAGVTQTPRYLIKTRGQQVTLSCSPISGHRSVSWYQQTPGQGLQFLFEYFSETQRNKGNFPGRFSGRQFSNSRSEMNVSTLELGDSALYLCASSLDLAGGGETQYFGPGTRLLVL.

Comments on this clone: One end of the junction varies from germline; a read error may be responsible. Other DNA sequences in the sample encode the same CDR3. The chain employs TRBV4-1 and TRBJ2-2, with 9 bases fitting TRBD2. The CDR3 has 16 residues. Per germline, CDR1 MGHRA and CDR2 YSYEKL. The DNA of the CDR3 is TGCGCCAGCAGCCAAGACGCGGCGGGAGGGAGAGGGGAGCTGTTCTTT. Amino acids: CASSQDAAGGRGELFF.

CDR3: CASSPDTGAGCTF. CDR3 in DNA: TGTGCCAGCAGCCCTGATACGGGGGCCGGGTGCACCTTC. The gene calls are TRBV7-8 and TRBJ1-2, with D possibly being TRBD1 (6 bases). The CDR3 consists of 13 residues. From germline, CDR1 is SGHVS and CDR2 FQNEAQ. Trimming cost V 5 bases and J 13 bases, with 20 bases left between them.

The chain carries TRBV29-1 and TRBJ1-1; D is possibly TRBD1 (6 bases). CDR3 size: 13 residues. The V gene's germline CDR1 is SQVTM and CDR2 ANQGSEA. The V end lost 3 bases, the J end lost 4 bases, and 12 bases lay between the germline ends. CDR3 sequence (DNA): TGCAGCGTTGAGTTGCAGGGGTTCACTGAAGCTTTCTTT. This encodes CSVELQGFTEAFF.

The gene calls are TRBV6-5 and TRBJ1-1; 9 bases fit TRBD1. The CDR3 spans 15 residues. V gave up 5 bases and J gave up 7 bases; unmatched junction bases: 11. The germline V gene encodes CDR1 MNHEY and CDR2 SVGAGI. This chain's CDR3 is CASSTPTGGGVEAFF. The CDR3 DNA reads TGTGCCAGCAGTACACCAACAGGGGGCGGGGTTGAAGCTTTCTTT.

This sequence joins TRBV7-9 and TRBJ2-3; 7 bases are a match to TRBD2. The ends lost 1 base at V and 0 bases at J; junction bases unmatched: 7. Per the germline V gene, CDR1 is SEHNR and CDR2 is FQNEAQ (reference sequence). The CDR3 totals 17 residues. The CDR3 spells CASSLVLGGRSTDTQYF. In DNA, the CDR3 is TGTGCCAGCAGCTTAGTTCTCGGGGGGAGGAGCACAGATACGCAGTATTTT.

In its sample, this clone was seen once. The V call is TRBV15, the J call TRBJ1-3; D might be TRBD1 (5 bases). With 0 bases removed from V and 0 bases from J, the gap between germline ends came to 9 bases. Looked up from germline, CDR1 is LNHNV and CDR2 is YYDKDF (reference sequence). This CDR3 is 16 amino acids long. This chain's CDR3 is CATSRDQGLSGNTIYF. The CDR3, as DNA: TGTGCCACCAGCAGAGATCAGGGTCTCTCTGGAAACACCATATATTTT.